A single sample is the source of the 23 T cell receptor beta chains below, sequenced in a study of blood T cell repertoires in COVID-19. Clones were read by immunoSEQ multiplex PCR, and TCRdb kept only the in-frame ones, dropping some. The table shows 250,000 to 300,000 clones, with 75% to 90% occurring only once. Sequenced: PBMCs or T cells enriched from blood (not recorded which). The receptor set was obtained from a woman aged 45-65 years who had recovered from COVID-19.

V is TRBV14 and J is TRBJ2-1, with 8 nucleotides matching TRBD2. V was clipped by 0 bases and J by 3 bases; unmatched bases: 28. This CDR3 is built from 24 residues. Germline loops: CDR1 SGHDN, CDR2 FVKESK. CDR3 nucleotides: TGTGCCAGCAGCCAAGATCGGGCGAATCAAAAACAACCGTTCCAGCGGGAGATCTACAATGAGCAGTTCTTC. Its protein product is CASSQDRANQKQPFQREIYNEQFF.

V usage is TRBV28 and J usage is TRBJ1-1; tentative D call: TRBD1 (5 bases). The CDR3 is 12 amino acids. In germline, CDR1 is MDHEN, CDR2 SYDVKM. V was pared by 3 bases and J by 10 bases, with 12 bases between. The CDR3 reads CASSFKRGVAFF. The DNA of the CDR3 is TGTGCCAGCAGTTTTAAACGGGGGGTAGCTTTCTTT.

CDR3 protein: CASSAGLGRTGELFF. The CDR3 DNA reads as TGTGCCAGCAGTGCGGGACTAGGAAGGACCGGGGAGCTGTTTTTT. The rearrangement links TRBV2 to TRBJ2-2; 8 nucleotides agree with TRBD2. The CDR3 has 15 amino acids. V trimming: 4 bases; J trimming: 5 bases; junction bases outside the gene matches: 6. Germline V gene lookup returns CDR1 SNHLY and CDR2 FYNNEI.

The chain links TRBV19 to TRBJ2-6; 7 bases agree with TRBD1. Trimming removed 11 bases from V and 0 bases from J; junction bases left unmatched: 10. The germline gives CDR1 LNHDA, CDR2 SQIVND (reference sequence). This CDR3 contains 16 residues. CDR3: CASSDRIYSGANVLTF. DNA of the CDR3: TGTGCCTCCTCGGACAGGATCTACTCTGGGGCCAACGTCCTGACTTTC.

CDR3 protein: CATSDSFLETQYF. CDR3 sequence (DNA): TGTGCCACCAGTGACTCCTTCTTGGAGACCCAGTACTTC. V is TRBV24-1 and J is TRBJ2-5; D is undetermined. V shed 4 bases and J shed 5 bases, with 10 bases lying between them. Germline-derived CDR1 and CDR2 are KGHDR and SFDVKD. This CDR3 spans 13 amino acids.

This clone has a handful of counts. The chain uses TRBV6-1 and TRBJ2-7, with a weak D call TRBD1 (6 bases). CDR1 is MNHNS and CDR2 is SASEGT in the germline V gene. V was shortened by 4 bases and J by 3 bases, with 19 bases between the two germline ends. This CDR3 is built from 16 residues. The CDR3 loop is CASSGNRASSFYEQYF. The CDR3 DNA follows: TGTGCCAGCAGTGGTAACAGGGCGAGCTCCTTCTACGAGCAGTACTTC.

As DNA, the CDR3 is TGTGCCAGCAGTGACTCTCCAGCGGCCTACAATGAGCAGTTCTTC. This sequence encodes CASSDSPAAYNEQFF. The V gene is TRBV6-4, the J gene TRBJ2-1, with TRBD2 as a possible D gene (5 bases). Germline lookup yields CDR1 MRHNA and CDR2 SNTAGT. V gave up 0 bases and J gave up 2 bases, with 8 bases separating them. The CDR3 is 15 amino acids.

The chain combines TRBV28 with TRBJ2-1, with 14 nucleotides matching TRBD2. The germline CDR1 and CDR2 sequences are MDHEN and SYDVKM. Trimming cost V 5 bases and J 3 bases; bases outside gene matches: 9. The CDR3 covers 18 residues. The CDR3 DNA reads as TGTGCCAGCAGTCCAGGGACTAGCGGGAGTTTATTCTACAATGAGCAGTTCTTC. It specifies CASSPGTSGSLFYNEQFF. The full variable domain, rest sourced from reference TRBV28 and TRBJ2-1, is DVKVTQSSRYLVKRTGEKVFLECVQDMDHENMFWYRQDPGLGLRLIYFSYDVKMKEKGDIPEGYSVSREKKERFSLILESASTNQTSMYLCASSPGTSGSLFYNEQFFGPGTRLTVL.

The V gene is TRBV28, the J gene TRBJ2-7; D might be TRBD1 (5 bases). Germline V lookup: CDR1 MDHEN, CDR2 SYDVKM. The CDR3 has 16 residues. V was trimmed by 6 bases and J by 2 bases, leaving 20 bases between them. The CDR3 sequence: CASSSGLLLVAYEQYF. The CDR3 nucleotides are TGTGCCAGCAGCTCAGGGCTTCTGCTTGTAGCCTACGAGCAGTACTTC.

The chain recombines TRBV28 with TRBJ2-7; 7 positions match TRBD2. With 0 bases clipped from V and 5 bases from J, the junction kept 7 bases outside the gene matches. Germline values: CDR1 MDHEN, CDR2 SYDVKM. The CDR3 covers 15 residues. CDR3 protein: CASSLWAGAVHEQYF. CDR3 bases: TGTGCCAGCAGTTTATGGGCGGGAGCAGTCCACGAGCAGTACTTC. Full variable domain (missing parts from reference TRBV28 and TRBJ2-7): DVKVTQSSRYLVKRTGEKVFLECVQDMDHENMFWYRQDPGLGLRLIYFSYDVKMKEKGDIPEGYSVSREKKERFSLILESASTNQTSMYLCASSLWAGAVHEQYFGPGTRLTVT.

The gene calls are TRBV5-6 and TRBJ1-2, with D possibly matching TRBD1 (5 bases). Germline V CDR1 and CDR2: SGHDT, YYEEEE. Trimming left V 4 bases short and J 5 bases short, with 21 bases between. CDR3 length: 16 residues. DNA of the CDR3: TGTGCCAGCAGCGGGAAAAGGACAATGACCTTTTATGGCTACACCTTC. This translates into CASSGKRTMTFYGYTF.

The CDR3 DNA reads as TGTGCCAGCAGCCAAGCGGGACTAGCGGCCTACGAGCAGTACTTC. This sequence encodes CASSQAGLAAYEQYF. The chain combines TRBV3-1 (or the pseudogene TRBV3-2) with TRBJ2-7; TRBD2 matches 11 bases. The V and J ends lost 1 base and 2 bases, in that order; junction bases with no gene match: 1. The CDR3 length is 15 residues. Germline lookup yields CDR1 LGHDT and CDR2 YNNKEL (reference sequence).

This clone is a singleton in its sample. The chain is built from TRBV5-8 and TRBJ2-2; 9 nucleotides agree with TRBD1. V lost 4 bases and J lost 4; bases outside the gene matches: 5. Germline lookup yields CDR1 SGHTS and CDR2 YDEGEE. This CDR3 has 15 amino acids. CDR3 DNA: TGTGCCAGCAGCATACAGGGGGCCGGCACCGGGGAGCTGTTTTTT. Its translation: CASSIQGAGTGELFF.

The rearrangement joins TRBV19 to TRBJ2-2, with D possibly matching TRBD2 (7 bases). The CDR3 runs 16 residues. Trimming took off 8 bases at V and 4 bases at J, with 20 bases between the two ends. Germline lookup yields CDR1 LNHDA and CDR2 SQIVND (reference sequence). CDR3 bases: TGTGCCAGTGTCCAGAGAGGGGGAGGGAGCACCGGGGAGCTGTTTTTT. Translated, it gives CASVQRGGGSTGELFF.

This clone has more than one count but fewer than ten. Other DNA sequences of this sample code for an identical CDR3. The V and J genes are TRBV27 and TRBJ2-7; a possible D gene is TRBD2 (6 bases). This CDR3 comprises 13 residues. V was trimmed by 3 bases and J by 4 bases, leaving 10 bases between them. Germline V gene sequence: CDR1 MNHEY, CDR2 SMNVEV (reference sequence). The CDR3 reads CASSLAGGYEQYF. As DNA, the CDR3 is TGTGCCAGCAGTTTGGCCGGGGGTTACGAGCAGTACTTC.

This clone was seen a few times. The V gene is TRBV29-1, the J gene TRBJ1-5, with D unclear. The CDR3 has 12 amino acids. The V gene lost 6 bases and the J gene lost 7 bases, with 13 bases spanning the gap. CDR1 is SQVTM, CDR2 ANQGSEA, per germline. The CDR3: CSVSTSGQPQHF. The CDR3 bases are TGCAGCGTCTCGACGTCGGGACAGCCCCAGCATTTT.

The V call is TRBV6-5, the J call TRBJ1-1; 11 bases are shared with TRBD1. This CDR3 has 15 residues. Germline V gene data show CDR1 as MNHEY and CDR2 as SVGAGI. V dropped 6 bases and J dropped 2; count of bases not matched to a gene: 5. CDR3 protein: CASSRGQGANTEAFF. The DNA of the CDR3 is TGTGCCAGCAGCCGAGGACAGGGGGCAAACACTGAAGCTTTCTTT.

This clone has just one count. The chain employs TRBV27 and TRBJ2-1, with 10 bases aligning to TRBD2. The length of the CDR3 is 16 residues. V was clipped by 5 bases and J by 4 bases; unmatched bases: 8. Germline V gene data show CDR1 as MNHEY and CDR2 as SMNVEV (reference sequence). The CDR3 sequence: CASSPPTSGPYNEQFF. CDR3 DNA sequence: TGTGCCAGCAGTCCCCCGACTAGCGGGCCTTACAATGAGCAGTTCTTC.

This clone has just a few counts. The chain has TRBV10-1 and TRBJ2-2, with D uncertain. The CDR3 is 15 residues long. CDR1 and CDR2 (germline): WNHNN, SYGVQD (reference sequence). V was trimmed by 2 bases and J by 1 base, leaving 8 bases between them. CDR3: CASSEEPGNTGELFF. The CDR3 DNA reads TGCGCCAGCAGTGAGGAGCCGGGGAACACCGGGGAGCTGTTTTTT.

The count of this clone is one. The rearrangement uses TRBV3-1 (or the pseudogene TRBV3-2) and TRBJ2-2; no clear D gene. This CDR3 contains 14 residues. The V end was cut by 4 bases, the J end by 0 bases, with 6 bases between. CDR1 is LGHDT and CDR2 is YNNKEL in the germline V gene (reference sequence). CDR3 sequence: CASSPTTNTGELFF. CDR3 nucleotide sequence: TGTGCCAGCAGCCCGACAACGAACACCGGGGAGCTGTTTTTT.

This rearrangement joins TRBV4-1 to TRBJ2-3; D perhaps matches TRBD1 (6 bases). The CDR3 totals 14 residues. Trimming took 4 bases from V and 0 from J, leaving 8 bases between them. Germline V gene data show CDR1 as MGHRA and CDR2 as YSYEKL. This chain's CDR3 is CASSPGTSTDTQYF. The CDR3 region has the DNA TGCGCCAGCAGCCCTGGGACAAGCACAGATACGCAGTATTTT.

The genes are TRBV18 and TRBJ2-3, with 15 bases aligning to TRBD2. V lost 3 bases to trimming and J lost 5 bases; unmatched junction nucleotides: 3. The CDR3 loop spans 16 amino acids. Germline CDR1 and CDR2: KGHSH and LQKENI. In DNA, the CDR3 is TGTGCCAGCTCACCGGGACTAGCGGGGGGAAGAGATACGCAGTATTTT. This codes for CASSPGLAGGRDTQYF.

CDR3 residues: CASSPRAGGGGYTF. CDR3 DNA sequence: TGTGCCAGCAGCCCTCGGGCGGGGGGCGGTGGCTACACCTTC. The gene calls are TRBV5-4 and TRBJ1-2; D might be TRBD1 (6 bases). CDR3 length: 14 amino acids. CDR1 and CDR2 (germline): SGHNT, YYREEE (reference sequence). V was trimmed by 4 bases and J by 7 bases, leaving 17 bases between them.